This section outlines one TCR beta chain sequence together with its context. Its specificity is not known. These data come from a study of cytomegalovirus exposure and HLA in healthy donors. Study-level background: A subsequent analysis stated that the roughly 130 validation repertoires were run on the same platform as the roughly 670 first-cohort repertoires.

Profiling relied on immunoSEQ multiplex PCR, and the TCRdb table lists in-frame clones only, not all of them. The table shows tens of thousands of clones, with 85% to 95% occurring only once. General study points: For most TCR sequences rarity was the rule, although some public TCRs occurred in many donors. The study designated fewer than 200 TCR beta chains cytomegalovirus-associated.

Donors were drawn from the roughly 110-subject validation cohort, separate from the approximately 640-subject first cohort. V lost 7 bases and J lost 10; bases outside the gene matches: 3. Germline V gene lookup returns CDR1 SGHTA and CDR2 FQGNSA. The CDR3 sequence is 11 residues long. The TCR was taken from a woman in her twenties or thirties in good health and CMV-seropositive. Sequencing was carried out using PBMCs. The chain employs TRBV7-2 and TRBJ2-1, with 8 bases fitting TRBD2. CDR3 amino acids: CASTLAEEQFF. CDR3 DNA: TGTGCCAGCACACTAGCGGAGGAGCAGTTCTTC.